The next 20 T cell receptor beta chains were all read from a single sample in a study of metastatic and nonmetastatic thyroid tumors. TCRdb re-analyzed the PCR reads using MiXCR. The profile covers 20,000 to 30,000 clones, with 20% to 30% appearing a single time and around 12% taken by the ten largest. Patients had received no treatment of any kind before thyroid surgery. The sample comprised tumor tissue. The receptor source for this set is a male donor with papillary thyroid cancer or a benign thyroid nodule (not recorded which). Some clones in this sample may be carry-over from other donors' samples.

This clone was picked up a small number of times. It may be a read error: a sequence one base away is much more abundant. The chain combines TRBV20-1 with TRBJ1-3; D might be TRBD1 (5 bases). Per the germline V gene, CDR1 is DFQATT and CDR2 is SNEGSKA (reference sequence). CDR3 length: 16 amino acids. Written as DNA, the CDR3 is TGCAGTGCTAGAGATAATGGGGACTACTATGGAAACACCATGTATTTT. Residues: CSARDNGDYYGNTMYF.

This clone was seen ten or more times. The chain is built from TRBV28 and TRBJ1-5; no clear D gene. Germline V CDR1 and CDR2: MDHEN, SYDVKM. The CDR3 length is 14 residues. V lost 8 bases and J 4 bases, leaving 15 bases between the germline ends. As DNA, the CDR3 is TGTGCCAGCCTTGACTTTCTGGGGAATCAGCCCCAGCATTTT. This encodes CASLDFLGNQPQHF. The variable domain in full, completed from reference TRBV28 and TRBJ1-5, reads DVKVTQSSRYLVKRTGEKVFLECVQDMDHENMFWYRQDPGLGLRLIYFSYDVKMKEKGDIPEGYSVSREKKERFSLILESASTNQTSMYLCASLDFLGNQPQHFGDGTRLSIL.

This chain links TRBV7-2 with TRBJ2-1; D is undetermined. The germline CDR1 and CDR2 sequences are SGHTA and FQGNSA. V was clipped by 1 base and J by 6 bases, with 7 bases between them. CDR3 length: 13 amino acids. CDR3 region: CASSLGPTNEQFF. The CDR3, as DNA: TGTGCCAGCAGCTTAGGACCGACCAATGAGCAGTTCTTC.

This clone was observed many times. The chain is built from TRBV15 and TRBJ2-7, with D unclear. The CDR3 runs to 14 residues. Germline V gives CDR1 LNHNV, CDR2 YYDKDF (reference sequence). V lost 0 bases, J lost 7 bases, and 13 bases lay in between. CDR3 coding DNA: TGTGCCACCAGCAGAGATCCGCCCTTCTTGGAGCAGTACTTC. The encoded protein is CATSRDPPFLEQYF.

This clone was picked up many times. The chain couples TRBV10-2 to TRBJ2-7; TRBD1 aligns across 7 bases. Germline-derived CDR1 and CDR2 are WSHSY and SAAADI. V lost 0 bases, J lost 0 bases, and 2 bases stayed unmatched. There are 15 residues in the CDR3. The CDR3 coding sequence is TGCGCCAGCAGTGAGTCGACAGGGCACTCCTACGAGCAGTACTTC. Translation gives CASSESTGHSYEQYF.

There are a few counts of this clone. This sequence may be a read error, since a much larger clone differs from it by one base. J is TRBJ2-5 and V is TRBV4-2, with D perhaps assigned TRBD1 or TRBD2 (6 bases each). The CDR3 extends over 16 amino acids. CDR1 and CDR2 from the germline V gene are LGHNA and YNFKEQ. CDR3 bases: TGTGCCAGCAGCCAAGATAGAGGGGGGATGAAAGAGATCCAGTACTTC. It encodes CASSQDRGGMKEIQYF.

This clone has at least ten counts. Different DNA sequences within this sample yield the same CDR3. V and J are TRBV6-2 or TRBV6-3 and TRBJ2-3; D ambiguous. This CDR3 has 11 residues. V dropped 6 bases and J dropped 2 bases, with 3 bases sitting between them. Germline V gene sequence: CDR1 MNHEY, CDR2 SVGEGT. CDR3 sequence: CASRTTDTQYF. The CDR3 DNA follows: TGTGCCAGCAGGACCACAGATACGCAGTATTTT.

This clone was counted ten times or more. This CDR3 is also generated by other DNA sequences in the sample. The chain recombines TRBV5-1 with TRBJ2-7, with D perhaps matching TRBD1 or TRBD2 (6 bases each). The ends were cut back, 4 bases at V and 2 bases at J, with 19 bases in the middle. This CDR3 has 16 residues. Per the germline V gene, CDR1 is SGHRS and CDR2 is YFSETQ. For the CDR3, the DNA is TGCGCCAGCAGCGTTGGTAACGTGGGGGGCACCTACGAGCAGTACTTC. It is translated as CASSVGNVGGTYEQYF.

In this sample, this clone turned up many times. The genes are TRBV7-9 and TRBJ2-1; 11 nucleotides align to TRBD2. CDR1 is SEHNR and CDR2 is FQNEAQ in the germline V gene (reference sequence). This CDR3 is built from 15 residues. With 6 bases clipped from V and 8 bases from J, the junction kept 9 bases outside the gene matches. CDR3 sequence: CASSFVAGGKYEQFF. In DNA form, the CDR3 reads TGTGCCAGCAGTTTCGTAGCGGGAGGGAAGTATGAGCAGTTCTTC.

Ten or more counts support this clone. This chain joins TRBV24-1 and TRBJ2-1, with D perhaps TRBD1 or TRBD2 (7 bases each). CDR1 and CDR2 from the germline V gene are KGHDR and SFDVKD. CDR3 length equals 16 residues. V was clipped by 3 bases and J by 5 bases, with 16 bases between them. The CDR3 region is CATSDGTGRGHNEQFF. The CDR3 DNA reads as TGTGCCACCAGTGATGGCACGGGGAGGGGGCACAATGAGCAGTTCTTC.

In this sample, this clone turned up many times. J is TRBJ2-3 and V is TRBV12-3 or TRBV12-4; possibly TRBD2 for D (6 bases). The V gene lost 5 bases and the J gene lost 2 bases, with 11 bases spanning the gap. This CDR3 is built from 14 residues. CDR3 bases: TGTGCCAGCAGTCCGGGGACTGTCACAGATACGCAGTATTTT. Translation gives CASSPGTVTDTQYF.

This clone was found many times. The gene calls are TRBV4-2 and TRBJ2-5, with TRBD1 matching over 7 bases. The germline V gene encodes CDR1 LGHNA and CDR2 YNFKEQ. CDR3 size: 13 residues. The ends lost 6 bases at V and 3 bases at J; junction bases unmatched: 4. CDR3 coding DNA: TGTGCCAGCAGGCACAGGGGCGAAGAGACCCAGTACTTC. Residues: CASRHRGEETQYF.

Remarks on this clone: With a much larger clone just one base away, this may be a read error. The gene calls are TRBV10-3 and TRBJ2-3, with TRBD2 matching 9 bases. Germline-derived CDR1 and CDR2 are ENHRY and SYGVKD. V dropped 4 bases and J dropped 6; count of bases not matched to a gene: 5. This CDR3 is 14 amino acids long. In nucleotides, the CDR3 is TGTGCCATCAGTGCTACTAGCGGGTGTGATACGCAGTATTTT. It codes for CAISATSGCDTQYF.

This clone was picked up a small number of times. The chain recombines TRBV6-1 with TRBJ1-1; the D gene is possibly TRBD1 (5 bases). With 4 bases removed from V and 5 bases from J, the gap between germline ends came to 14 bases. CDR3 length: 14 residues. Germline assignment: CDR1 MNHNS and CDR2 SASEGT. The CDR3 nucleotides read TGTGCCAGCAGTGTTATTCCGGGGGGAACTGAAGCTTTCTTT. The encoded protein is CASSVIPGGTEAFF.

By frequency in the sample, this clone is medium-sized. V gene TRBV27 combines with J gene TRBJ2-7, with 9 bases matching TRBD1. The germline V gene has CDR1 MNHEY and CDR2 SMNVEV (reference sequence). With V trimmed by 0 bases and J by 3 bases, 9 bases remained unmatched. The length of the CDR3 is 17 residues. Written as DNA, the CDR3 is TGTGCCAGCAGTTTATCAGGGTACGGGGACAGGGTCTACGAGCAGTACTTC. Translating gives CASSLSGYGDRVYEQYF.

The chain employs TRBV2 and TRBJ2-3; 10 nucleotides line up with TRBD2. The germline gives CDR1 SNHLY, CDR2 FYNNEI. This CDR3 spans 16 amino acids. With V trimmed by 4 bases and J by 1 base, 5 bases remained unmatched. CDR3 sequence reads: CASSARGTSGTDTQYF. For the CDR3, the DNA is TGTGCCAGCAGTGCTAGAGGGACTAGCGGCACAGATACGCAGTATTTT. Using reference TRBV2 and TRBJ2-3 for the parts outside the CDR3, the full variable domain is EPEVTQTPSHQVTQMGQEVILRCVPISNHLYFYWYRQILGQKVEFLVSFYNNEISEKSEIFDDQFSVERPDGSNFTLKIRSTKLEDSAMYFCASSARGTSGTDTQYFGPGTRLTVL.

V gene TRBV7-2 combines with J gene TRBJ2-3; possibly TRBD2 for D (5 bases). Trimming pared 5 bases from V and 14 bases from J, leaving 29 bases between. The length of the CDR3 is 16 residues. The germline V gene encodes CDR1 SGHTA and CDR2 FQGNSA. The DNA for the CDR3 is TGTGCCAGCAGCCTATGGGCTGGGCTAGCTGGCCTCCGCTTGTATTTT. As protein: CASSLWAGLAGLRLYF.

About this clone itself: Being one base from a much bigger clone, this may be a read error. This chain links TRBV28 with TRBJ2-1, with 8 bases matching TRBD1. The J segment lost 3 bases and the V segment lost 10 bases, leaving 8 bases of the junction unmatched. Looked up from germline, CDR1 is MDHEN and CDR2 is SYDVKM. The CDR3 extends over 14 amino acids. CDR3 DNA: TGTGCCACTCGACAGGGGACCTACTACAATGAGCAGTTCTTC. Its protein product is CATRQGTYYNEQFF.

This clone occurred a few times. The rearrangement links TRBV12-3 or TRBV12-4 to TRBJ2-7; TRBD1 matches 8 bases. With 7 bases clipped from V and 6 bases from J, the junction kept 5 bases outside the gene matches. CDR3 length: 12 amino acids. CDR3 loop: CASIGTGGEQYF. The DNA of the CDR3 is TGTGCCAGCATCGGGACAGGAGGCGAGCAGTACTTC.

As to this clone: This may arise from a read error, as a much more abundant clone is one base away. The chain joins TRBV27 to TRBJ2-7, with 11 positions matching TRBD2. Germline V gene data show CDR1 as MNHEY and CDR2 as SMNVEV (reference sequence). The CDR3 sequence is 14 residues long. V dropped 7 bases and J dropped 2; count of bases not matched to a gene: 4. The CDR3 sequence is CASIPLAGAYEQYF. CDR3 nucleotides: TGTGCCAGCATTCCACTAGCGGGAGCCTACGAGCAGTACTTC.